The rows below give T cell receptor beta chains drawn from one sample of a study of blood T cell repertoires in COVID-19. Profiling relied on immunoSEQ multiplex PCR, and the TCRdb table lists in-frame clones only, not all of them. Of 160,000 or so clones listed, roughly 90% were seen once; the top ten hold 15% to 20%. Material: peripheral blood. The receptors derive from a man between 60 and 70 years old with active or convalescent COVID-19. Both conserved end residues are part of each CDR3. A D gene is named only where the DNA matches it firmly. Not every row has a clone size; where given, it reads once, few, many or a size class.

D gene	V gene	J gene	clone size	CDR3 protein	CDR3 DNA
-	TRBV25-1	TRBJ1-2	-	CASSEYGEGYTF	TGTGCCAGCAGTGAATACGGGGAGGGCTACACCTTC
-	TRBV6-6	TRBJ1-1	-	CASILTENTEAFF	TGTGCCAGCATCTTGACTGAGAACACTGAAGCTTTCTTT
TRBD2	TRBV7-2	TRBJ2-7	-	CASSQGLAGSPYEQYF	TGTGCCAGCAGCCAGGGACTAGCGGGGTCTCCCTACGAGCAGTACTTC
-	TRBV19	TRBJ1-3	-	CASSPQAYWGGGTGNTIYF	TGTGCCAGTAGTCCCCAGGCGTACTGGGGCGGGGGTACTGGAAACACCATATATTTT
TRBD1	TRBV27	TRBJ1-5	once	CASSSGQGDQPQHF	TGTGCCAGCAGTTCGGGTCAGGGGGATCAGCCCCAGCATTTT
-	TRBV27	TRBJ2-5	once	CASSPQYQETQYF	TGTGCCAGCAGTCCCCAGTACCAAGAGACCCAGTACTTC
TRBD2	TRBV7-7	TRBJ2-5	-	CASSLVASGGPHQETQYF	TGTGCCAGCAGCTTAGTCGCTAGCGGGGGGCCCCACCAAGAGACCCAGTACTTC
TRBD1	TRBV15	TRBJ1-4	-	CATSRGRTGANEKLFF	TGTGCCACCAGCAGAGGCCGGACAGGGGCAAATGAAAAACTGTTTTTT
TRBD1	TRBV15	TRBJ2-2	-	CATSRGTGRAGELFF	TGTGCCACCAGCAGAGGGACAGGGAGAGCCGGGGAGCTGTTTTTT
TRBD2	TRBV19	TRBJ2-1	-	CASSTRTSGGINEQFF	TGTGCCAGTAGTACCCGGACTAGCGGGGGGATCAATGAGCAGTTCTTC
TRBD1	TRBV6-6	TRBJ1-2	few	CASRDPGQSNYGYTF	TGTGCCAGCAGGGACCCGGGACAGAGTAACTATGGCTACACCTTC
TRBD1	TRBV6-5	TRBJ2-7	-	CASSWAGTGSSYEQYF	TGTGCCAGCAGTTGGGCCGGGACAGGGAGCTCCTACGAGCAGTACTTC
-	TRBV6-5	TRBJ2-7	-	CASSYSGGRLVYEQYF	TGTGCCAGCAGTTACTCTGGGGGGAGACTCGTCTACGAGCAGTACTTC
-	TRBV11-2	TRBJ2-2	-	CASSKRAGGELFF	TGTGCCAGCAGCAAGAGAGCGGGCGGGGAGCTGTTTTTT
-	TRBV11-3	TRBJ1-6	-	CASSFGQNSPLHF	TGTGCCAGCAGCTTTGGCCAAAATTCACCCCTCCACTTT
-	TRBV19	TRBJ1-2	once	CASNFRRQSAGGYTF	TGTGCCAGTAATTTTAGAAGACAGTCGGCTGGAGGCTACACCTTC
TRBD1	TRBV18	TRBJ1-3	-	CASSGQGFSGNTIYF	TGTGCCAGCTCAGGACAGGGGTTCTCTGGAAACACCATATATTTT
TRBD2	TRBV3-1/TRBV3-2	TRBJ2-3	-	CASSLRLAGVSADTQYF	TGTGCCAGCAGCCTCCGACTAGCGGGGGTTAGTGCAGATACGCAGTATTTT
-	TRBV6-7	TRBJ2-2	few	CASSQARDGTGELFF	TGTGCCAGCAGCCAAGCCAGGGATGGAACCGGGGAGCTGTTTTTT
-	TRBV10-3	TRBJ1-1	few	CAISEKAAGTTEAFF	TGTGCCATCAGTGAGAAAGCCGCGGGGACCACTGAAGCTTTCTTT
-	TRBV29-1	TRBJ1-2	-	CSTPRVPHGYTF	TGCAGCACCCCGCGGGTTCCTCATGGCTACACCTTC
-	TRBV6-4	TRBJ2-1	-	CASSTELYNEQFF	TGTGCCAGCAGTACAGAACTCTACAATGAGCAGTTCTTC
-	TRBV19	TRBJ1-5	-	CASASNREGNQPQHF	TGTGCCAGTGCCTCCAACAGGGAAGGCAATCAGCCCCAGCATTTT
TRBD2	TRBV19	TRBJ2-7	-	CASSSIIAGGRYEQYF	TGTGCCAGTAGTTCCATCATAGCGGGGGGTCGCTACGAGCAGTACTTC
-	TRBV3-1/TRBV3-2	TRBJ2-1	few	CASSLTAGSLFF	TGTGCCAGCAGCCTCACCGCAGGGTCTTTGTTCTTC
TRBD1	TRBV5-1	TRBJ1-2	-	CASRSRDRGIGYTF	TGCGCCAGCAGAAGCCGGGACAGGGGTATTGGCTACACCTTC
-	TRBV28	TRBJ1-1	-	CASSLLNGQPEAFF	TGTGCCAGCAGTTTATTGAACGGACAGCCTGAAGCTTTCTTT
TRBD2	TRBV6-5	TRBJ2-5	-	CASSLAGAQKTQYF	TGTGCCAGCAGCCTAGCGGGGGCCCAGAAGACCCAGTACTTC
-	TRBV6-5	TRBJ1-1	-	CASRPGTQETEAFF	TGTGCCAGCAGACCCGGGACACAGGAGACTGAAGCTTTCTTT
-	TRBV10-2	TRBJ1-6	once	CASSESRVPRNSPLHF	TGCGCCAGCAGTGAGTCCAGGGTCCCGCGGAATTCACCCCTCCACTTT
-	TRBV19	TRBJ1-3	-	CASSIGRENTIYF	TGTGCCAGTAGTATTGGGAGAGAAAACACCATATATTTT
TRBD1	TRBV6-5	TRBJ1-2	once	CASRAQGFYGYTF	TGTGCCAGCAGGGCACAGGGGTTCTATGGCTACACCTTC
TRBD1	TRBV5-1	TRBJ1-2	-	CASSNQQGIDGYTF	TGCGCCAGCAGCAACCAACAGGGGATCGATGGCTACACCTTC
-	TRBV18	TRBJ2-7	-	CASSPTSGSTHEQYF	TGTGCCAGCTCACCAACCTCCGGGAGCACCCACGAGCAGTACTTC
-	TRBV5-1	TRBJ1-1	-	CASSLLGAGNTEAFF	TGCGCCAGCAGCTTGTTAGGGGCCGGGAACACTGAAGCTTTCTTT
-	TRBV5-1	TRBJ2-1	-	CASSLDPRQNNEQFF	TGCGCCAGCAGCTTGGATCCCCGACAGAACAATGAGCAGTTCTTC
-	TRBV3-1/TRBV3-2	TRBJ2-5	-	CASSQLANYQETQYF	TGTGCCAGCAGCCAACTAGCGAACTACCAAGAGACCCAGTACTTC
TRBD1	TRBV29-1	TRBJ2-7	-	CSVEAGQGMSYEQYF	TGCAGCGTTGAAGCAGGACAGGGGATGAGCTACGAGCAGTACTTC
TRBD1	TRBV7-2	TRBJ1-2	-	CASSSSTGSNYGYTF	TGTGCCAGCAGCTCGTCGACAGGGTCTAACTATGGCTACACCTTC
TRBD2	TRBV24-1	TRBJ2-5	-	CATSDSGLAGETQYF	TGTGCCACCAGTGACTCGGGACTAGCGGGAGAGACCCAGTACTTC
TRBD2	TRBV6-4	TRBJ2-2	-	CASSLGLAQFHTGELFF	TGTGCCAGCAGTTTGGGACTAGCGCAATTTCACACCGGGGAGCTGTTTTTT
TRBD1	TRBV15	TRBJ1-4	-	CATSRHSPGTGGKANEKLFF	TGTGCCACCAGCAGACACAGCCCCGGGACAGGGGGTAAAGCTAATGAAAAACTGTTTTTT
TRBD1	TRBV5-1	TRBJ2-7	-	CASSLAEGQGYEQYF	TGCGCCAGCAGCTTGGCCGAGGGACAGGGTTACGAGCAGTACTTC
TRBD2	TRBV19	TRBJ2-3	once	CASSSGRDTDTQYF	TGTGCCAGTAGTAGCGGGAGGGACACAGATACGCAGTATTTT
-	TRBV6-5	TRBJ1-5	few	CASSYFRGGAGQPQHF	TGTGCCAGCAGTTACTTCCGGGGGGGGGCTGGGCAGCCCCAGCATTTT